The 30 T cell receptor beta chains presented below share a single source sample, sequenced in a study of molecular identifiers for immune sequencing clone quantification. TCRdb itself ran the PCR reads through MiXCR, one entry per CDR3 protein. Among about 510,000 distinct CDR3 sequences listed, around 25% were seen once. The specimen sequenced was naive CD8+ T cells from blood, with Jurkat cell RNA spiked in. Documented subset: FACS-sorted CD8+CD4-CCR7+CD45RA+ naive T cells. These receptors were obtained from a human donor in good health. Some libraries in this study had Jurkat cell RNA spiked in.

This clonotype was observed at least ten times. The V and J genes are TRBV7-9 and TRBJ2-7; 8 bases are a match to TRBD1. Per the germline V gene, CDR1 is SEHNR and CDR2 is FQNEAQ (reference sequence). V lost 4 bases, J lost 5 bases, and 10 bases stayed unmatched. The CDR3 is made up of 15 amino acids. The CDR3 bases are TGTGCCAGCAGCTCCATCTTGGACAGGGTTGACGAGCAGTACTTC. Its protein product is CASSSILDRVDEQYF.

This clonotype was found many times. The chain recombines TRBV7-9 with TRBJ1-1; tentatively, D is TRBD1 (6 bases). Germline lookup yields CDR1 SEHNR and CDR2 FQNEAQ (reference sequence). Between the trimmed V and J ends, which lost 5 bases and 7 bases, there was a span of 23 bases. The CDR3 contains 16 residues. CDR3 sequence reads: CASSPPYPRGTSEAFF. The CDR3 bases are TGTGCCAGCAGCCCTCCTTACCCAAGGGGGACTAGTGAAGCTTTCTTT.

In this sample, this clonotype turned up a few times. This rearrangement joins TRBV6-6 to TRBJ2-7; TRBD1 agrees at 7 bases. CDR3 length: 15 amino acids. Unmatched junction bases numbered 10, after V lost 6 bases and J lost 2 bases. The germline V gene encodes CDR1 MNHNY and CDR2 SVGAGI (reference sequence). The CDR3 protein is CASSPAFQGAYEQYF. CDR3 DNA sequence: TGTGCCAGCAGCCCCGCGTTTCAGGGGGCCTACGAGCAGTACTTC.

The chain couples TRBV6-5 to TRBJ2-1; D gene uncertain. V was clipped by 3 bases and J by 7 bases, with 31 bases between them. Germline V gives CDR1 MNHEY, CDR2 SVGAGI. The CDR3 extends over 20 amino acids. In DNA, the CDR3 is TGTGCCAGCAGTTATAGATGGCGGACCGAGTCGGCCCCGTTGCGGAATGAGCAGTTCTTC. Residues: CASSYRWRTESAPLRNEQFF.

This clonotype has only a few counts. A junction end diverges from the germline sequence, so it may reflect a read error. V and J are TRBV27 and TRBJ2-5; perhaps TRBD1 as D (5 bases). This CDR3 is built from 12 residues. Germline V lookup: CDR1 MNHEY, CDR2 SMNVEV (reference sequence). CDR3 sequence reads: CASSGFEEPQYF. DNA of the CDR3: TGTGCCAGCTCAGGGTTTGAAGAGCCCCAGTACTTC.

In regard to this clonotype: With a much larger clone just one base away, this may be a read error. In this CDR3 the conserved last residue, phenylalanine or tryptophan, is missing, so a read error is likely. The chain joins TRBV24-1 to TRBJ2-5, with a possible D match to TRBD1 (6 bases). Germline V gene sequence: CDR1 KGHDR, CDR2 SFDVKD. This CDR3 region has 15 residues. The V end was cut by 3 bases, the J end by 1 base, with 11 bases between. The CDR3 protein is CATSDNRVGQETQYL. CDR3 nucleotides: TGTGCCACCAGTGATAACAGGGTCGGCCAAGAGACCCAGTACCTC.

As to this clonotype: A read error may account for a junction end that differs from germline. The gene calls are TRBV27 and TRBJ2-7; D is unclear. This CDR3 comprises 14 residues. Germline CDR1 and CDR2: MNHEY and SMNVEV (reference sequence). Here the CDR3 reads CASSPGEGFTKQHF. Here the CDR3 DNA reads TGTGCCAGCAGCCCAGGCGAAGGATTTACGAAGCAGCACTTC.

CDR3 DNA: TGCAGTGCTAGAGAATCTTCCAGGGGTGTTGCCTACGAGCAGTACTTC. Translated: CSARESSRGVAYEQYF. The chain uses TRBV20-1 and TRBJ2-7; possibly TRBD1 for D (6 bases). Germline V CDR1 and CDR2: DFQATT, SNEGSKA (reference sequence). The V and J ends lost 0 bases and 2 bases respectively, with 17 bases between them. The CDR3 totals 16 residues.

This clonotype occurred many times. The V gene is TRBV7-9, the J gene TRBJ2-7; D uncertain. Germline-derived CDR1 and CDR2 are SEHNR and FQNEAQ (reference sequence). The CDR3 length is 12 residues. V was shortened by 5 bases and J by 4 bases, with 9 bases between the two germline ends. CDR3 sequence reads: CASSDLGYEQYF. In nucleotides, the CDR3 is TGTGCCAGCAGCGACCTGGGGTACGAGCAGTACTTC.

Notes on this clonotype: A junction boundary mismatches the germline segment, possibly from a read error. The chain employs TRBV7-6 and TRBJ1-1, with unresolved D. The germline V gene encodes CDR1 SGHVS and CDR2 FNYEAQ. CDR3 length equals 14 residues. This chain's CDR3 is CASSLGGANTAAFF. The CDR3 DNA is TGTGCCAGCAGCTTAGGGGGAGCGAACACTGCAGCTTTCTTT.

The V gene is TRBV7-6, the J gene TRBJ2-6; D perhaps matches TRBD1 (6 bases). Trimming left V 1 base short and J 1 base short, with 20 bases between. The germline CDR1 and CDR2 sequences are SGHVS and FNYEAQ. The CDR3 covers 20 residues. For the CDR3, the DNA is TGTGCCAGCAGCTTAGGTTGGGGGCCGCCAGGAGATTCTGGGGCCAACGTCCTGACTTTC. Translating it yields CASSLGWGPPGDSGANVLTF.

The CDR3 loop is CASSDFGQGPQWNGYTF. Here the CDR3 DNA reads TGTGCCAGCAGTGATTTTGGACAGGGCCCTCAATGGAATGGCTACACCTTC. This sequence joins TRBV6-1 and TRBJ1-2; TRBD1 aligns across 8 bases. The ends lost 3 bases at V and 6 bases at J; junction bases unmatched: 15. The CDR3 has 17 residues. In germline, CDR1 is MNHNS, CDR2 SASEGT.

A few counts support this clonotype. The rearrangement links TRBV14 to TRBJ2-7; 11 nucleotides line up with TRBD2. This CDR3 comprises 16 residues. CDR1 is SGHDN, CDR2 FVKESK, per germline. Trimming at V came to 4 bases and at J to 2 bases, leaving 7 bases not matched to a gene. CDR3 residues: CASSRLLAGDPYEQYF. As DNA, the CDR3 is TGTGCCAGCAGCCGCTTACTAGCGGGGGACCCCTACGAGCAGTACTTC.

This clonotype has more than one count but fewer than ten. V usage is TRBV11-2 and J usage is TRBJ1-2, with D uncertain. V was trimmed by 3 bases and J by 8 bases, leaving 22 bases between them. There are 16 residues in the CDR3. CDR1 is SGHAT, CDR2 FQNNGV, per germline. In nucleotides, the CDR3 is TGTGCCAGCAGCTTCCGTGACGGGTCCCTCGAAACGGGCTACACCTTC. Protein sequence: CASSFRDGSLETGYTF.

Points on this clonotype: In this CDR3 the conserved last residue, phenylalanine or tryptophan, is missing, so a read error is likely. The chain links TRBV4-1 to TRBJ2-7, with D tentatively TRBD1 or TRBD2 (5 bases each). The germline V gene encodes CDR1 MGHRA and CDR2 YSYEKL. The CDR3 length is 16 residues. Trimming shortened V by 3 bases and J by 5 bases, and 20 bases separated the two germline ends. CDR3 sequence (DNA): TGCGCCAGCAGCCAGGACCATCCGGGACCCCTTGACGAGCAGTACCTC. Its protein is CASSQDHPGPLDEQYL.

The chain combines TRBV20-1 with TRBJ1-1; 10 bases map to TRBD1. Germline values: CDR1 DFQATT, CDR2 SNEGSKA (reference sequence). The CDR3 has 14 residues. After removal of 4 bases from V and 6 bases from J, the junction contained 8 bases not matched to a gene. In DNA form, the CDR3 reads TGCAGTGCTACCGCCGGGACAGGGGAGTCTGAAGCTTTCTTT. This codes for CSATAGTGESEAFF.

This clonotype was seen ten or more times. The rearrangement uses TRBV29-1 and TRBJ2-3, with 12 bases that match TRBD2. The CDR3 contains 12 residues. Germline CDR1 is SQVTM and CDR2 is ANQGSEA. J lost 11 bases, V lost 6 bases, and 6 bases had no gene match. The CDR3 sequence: CSVTSGGEGQYF. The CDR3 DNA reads TGCAGCGTGACTAGCGGGGGTGAAGGGCAGTATTTT.

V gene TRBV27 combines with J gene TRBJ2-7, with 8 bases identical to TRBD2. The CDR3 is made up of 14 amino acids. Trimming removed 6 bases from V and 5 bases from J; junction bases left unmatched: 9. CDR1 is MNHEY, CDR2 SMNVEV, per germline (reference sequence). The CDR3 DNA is TGTGCCAGCAGGCCCGGCGGGGGGCCAAACGAGCAGTACTTC. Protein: CASRPGGGPNEQYF.

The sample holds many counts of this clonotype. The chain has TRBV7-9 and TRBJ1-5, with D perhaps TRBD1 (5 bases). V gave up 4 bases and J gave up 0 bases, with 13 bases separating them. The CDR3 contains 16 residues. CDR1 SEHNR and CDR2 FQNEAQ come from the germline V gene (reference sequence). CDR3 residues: CASSSPGDDSNQPQHF. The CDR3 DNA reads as TGTGCCAGCAGCTCTCCTGGGGACGATAGCAATCAGCCCCAGCATTTT.

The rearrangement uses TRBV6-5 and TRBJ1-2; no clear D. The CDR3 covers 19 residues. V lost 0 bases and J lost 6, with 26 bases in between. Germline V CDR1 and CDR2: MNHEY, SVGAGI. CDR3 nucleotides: TGTGCCAGCAGTTACTCGATAGAGGTCCCATCCCCCCTATTAAATGGCTACACCTTC. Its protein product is CASSYSIEVPSPLLNGYTF.

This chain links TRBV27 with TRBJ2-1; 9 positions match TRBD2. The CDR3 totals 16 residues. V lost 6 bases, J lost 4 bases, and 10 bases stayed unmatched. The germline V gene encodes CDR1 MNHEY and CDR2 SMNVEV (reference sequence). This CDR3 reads CASRLGGGASYNEQFF. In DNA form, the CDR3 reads TGTGCCAGCAGGCTTGGCGGGGGGGCCTCGTACAATGAGCAGTTCTTC.

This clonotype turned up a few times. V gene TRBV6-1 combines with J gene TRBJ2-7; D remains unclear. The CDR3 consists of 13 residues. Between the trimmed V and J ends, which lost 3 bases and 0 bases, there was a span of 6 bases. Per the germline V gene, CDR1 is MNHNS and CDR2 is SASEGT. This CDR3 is CASSDDVSYEQYF. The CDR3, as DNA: TGTGCCAGCAGTGATGACGTCTCCTACGAGCAGTACTTC.

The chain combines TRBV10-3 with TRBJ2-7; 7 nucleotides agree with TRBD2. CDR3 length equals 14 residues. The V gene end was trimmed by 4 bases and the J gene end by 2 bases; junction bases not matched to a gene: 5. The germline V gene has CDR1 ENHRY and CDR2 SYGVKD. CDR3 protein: CAISGEGTPYEQYF. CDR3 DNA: TGTGCCATCAGTGGGGAGGGGACCCCCTACGAGCAGTACTTC.

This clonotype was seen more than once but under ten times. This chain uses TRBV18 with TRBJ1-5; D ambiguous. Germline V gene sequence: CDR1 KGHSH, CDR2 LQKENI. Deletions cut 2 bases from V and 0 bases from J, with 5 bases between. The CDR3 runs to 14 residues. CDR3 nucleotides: TGTGCCAGCTCACCATACGGTAGCAATCAGCCCCAGCATTTT. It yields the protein CASSPYGSNQPQHF.

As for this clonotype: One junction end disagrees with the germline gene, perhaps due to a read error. In DNA form, the CDR3 reads TGTGCCACCAAAGACAGGGGGCTGAATCAGCCCCTGCATTTT. As protein: CATKDRGLNQPLHF. The genes are TRBV19 and TRBJ1-5; 10 bases agree with TRBD1. The germline gives CDR1 LNHDA, CDR2 SQIVND (reference sequence). CDR3 length: 14 residues. Drawing the rest from reference TRBV19 and TRBJ1-5, the complete variable domain is DGGITQSPKYLFRKEGQNVTLSCEQNLNHDAMYWYRQDPGQGLRLIYYSQIVNDFQKGDIAEGYSVSREKKESFPLTVTSAQKNPTAFYLCATKDRGLNQPLHFGDGTRLSIL.

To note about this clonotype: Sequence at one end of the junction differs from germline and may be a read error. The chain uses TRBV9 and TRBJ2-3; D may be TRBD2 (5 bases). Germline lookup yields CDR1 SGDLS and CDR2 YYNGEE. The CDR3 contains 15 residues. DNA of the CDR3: TGTACCAGCAGCGGTGGGCAGACAAACACAGATACGCAGTATTTT. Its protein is CTSSGGQTNTDTQYF.

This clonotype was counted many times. The CDR3 DNA follows: TGCAGCGTTGCCGGGACTAGCGCAGATACGCAGTATTTT. It specifies CSVAGTSADTQYF. The chain uses TRBV29-1 and TRBJ2-3, with TRBD2 identical over 10 bases. This CDR3 is 13 amino acids long. V lost 4 bases to trimming and J lost 4 bases; unmatched junction nucleotides: 2. Germline V lookup: CDR1 SQVTM, CDR2 ANQGSEA.

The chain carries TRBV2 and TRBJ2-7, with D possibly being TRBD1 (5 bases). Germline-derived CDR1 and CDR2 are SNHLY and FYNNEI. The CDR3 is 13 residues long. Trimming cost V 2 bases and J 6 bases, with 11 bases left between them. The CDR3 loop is CASSERRVFEQYF. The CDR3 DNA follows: TGTGCCAGCAGTGAACGCAGGGTATTCGAGCAGTACTTC.

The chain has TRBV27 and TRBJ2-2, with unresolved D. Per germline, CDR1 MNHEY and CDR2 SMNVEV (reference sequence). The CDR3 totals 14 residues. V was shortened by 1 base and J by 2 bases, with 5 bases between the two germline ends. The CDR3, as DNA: TGTGCCAGCAGTTTATATTCAAACACCGGGGAGCTGTTTTTT. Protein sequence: CASSLYSNTGELFF.

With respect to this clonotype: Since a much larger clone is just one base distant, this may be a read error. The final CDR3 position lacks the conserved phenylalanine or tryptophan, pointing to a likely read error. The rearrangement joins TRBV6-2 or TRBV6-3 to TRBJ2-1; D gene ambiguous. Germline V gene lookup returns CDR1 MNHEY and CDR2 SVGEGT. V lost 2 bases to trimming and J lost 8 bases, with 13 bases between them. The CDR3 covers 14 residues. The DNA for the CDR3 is TGTGCCAGCAGTTACGGAAATCGGCACGATGAGCAGTTCTGC. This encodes CASSYGNRHDEQFC.